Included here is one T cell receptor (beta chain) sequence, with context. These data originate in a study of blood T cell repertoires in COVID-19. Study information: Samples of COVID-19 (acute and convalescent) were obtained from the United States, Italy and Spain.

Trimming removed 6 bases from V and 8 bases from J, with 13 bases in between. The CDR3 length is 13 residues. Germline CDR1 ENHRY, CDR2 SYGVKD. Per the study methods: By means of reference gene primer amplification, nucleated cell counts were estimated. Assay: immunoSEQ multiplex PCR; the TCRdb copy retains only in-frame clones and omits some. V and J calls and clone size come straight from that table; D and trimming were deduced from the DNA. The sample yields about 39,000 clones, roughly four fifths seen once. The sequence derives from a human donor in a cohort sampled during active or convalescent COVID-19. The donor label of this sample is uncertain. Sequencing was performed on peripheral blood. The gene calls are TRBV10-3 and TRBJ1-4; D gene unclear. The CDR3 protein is CAISGGQHEKLFF. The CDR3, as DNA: TGTGCCATCAGCGGAGGGCAGCACGAAAAACTGTTTTTT.